The 17 T cell receptor beta chains below all came from one sample that was sequenced in a study of response to subunit inactivated influenza vaccine. TCRdb re-called the RT-PCR reads with MiXCR, one entry per CDR3 protein. The data contain more than 600,000 distinct CDR3 sequences, 18% of them singletons. The material sequenced was PBMCs from blood, taken less than 6 days after vaccination. The origin of the receptors is a man aged 45-65 years who received an inactivated influenza vaccine.

This clonotype came up a few times. The rearrangement links TRBV5-6 to TRBJ1-2, with D unclear. V was pared by 7 bases and J by 14 bases, with 9 bases between. This CDR3 contains 8 residues. Germline V gives CDR1 SGHDT, CDR2 YYEEEE. The CDR3 reads CASPSQTF. In nucleotides, the CDR3 is TGTGCCAGCCCCTCGCAGACCTTC.

Ten or more counts support this clonotype. The V gene is TRBV6-1, the J gene TRBJ2-1, with a possible D match to TRBD2 (5 bases). The germline V gene has CDR1 MNHNS and CDR2 SASEGT. This CDR3 is built from 13 residues. The germline V and J ends were trimmed by 7 bases and 0 bases, with 7 bases remaining between them. The CDR3 DNA follows: TGTGCCAGCAAAGGGAGCTCCTACAATGAGCAGTTCTTC. It yields the protein CASKGSSYNEQFF.

This clonotype appeared a few times. The rearrangement joins TRBV7-6 to TRBJ2-1; D ambiguous. V lost 1 base and J 5 bases, leaving 6 bases between the germline ends. Germline lookup yields CDR1 SGHVS and CDR2 FNYEAQ. The CDR3 loop spans 13 amino acids. The CDR3 DNA is TGTGCCAGCAGCTTAGTCCCGCACAATGAGCAGTTCTTC. Amino acids: CASSLVPHNEQFF. The full variable domain, rest sourced from reference TRBV7-6 and TRBJ2-1, is GAGVSQSPRYKVTKRGQDVALRCDPISGHVSLYWYRQALGQGPEFLTYFNYEAQQDKSGLPNDRFSAERPEGSISTLTIQRTEQRDSAMYRCASSLVPHNEQFFGPGTRLTVL.

V and J are TRBV9 and TRBJ2-3, with TRBD2 matching 8 bases. This CDR3 contains 16 residues. Germline V gene data show CDR1 as SGDLS and CDR2 as YYNGEE. With V trimmed by 2 bases and J by 0 bases, 5 bases remained unmatched. The CDR3 region has the DNA TGTGCCAGCAGCGTTCAGGCTAGCGGGAGCACAGATACGCAGTATTTT. It codes for CASSVQASGSTDTQYF.

As to this clonotype: With a much larger clone just one base away, this may be a read error. The chain links TRBV6-2 or TRBV6-3 to TRBJ1-6; D might be TRBD1 (5 bases). Germline CDR1 is MNHEY and CDR2 is SVGEGT. V was clipped by 5 bases and J by 5 bases, with 10 bases between them. The CDR3 has 14 amino acids. The CDR3 loop reads CASSTRGNNSPLHF. For the CDR3, the DNA is TGTGCCAGCAGTACCCGGGGCAATAATTCACCCCTCCACTTT.

This clonotype was counted only a few times. The genes are TRBV4-3 and TRBJ2-3; D ambiguous. The germline V gene encodes CDR1 LGHNA and CDR2 YSLEER. CDR3 length: 15 amino acids. Trimming took off 1 base at V and 0 bases at J, with 8 bases between the two ends. The CDR3 region is CASSQAPASTDTQYF. The CDR3 region has the DNA TGCGCCAGCAGCCAAGCTCCAGCGAGCACAGATACGCAGTATTTT.

There are a few counts of this clonotype. This chain connects TRBV20-1 to TRBJ2-5; 7 bases line up with TRBD2. The CDR3 has 13 amino acids. Germline CDR1 is DFQATT and CDR2 is SNEGSKA (reference sequence). V shed 7 bases, J shed 5 bases, and the junction held 10 bases outside the gene matches. CDR3 in DNA: TGCAGTGTACGGGACTATCCCCGTGAGACCCAGTACTTC. It encodes CSVRDYPRETQYF.

The chain combines TRBV12-3 or TRBV12-4 with TRBJ2-5; tentatively, D is TRBD2 (6 bases). The CDR3 spans 13 residues. V lost 0 bases, J lost 6 bases, and 8 bases lay in between. The CDR3 here is CASSLAEGQTQYF. The CDR3 DNA follows: TGTGCCAGCAGTTTAGCGGAGGGGCAGACCCAGTACTTC.

The chain carries TRBV28 and TRBJ1-6; D unclear. This CDR3 region has 13 residues. The V gene lost 6 bases and the J gene lost 5 bases, with 8 bases spanning the gap. Germline assignment: CDR1 MDHEN and CDR2 SYDVKM. CDR3 amino acids: CASRSGNNSPLHF. The CDR3 DNA follows: TGTGCCAGCAGATCGGGAAATAATTCACCCCTCCACTTT.

This clonotype was picked up a small number of times. V is TRBV7-2 and J is TRBJ2-7; D gene uncertain. CDR3 length: 12 amino acids. Looked up from germline, CDR1 is SGHTA and CDR2 is FQGNSA. The ends were cut back, 1 base at V and 6 bases at J, with 7 bases in the middle. The CDR3 protein is CASSLESPEQYF. DNA of the CDR3: TGTGCCAGCAGCTTAGAGAGCCCCGAGCAGTACTTC.

The chain uses TRBV6-1 and TRBJ2-3, with 10 bases matching TRBD1. V lost 11 bases, J lost 1 base, and 9 bases stayed unmatched. This CDR3 has 15 amino acids. The germline V gene has CDR1 MNHNS and CDR2 SASEGT. The CDR3 DNA is TGTGCCCGAAAGGGACAGGGGCCTCGCACAGATACGCAGTATTTT. It is translated as CARKGQGPRTDTQYF.

DNA for the CDR3: TGCAGTGCTAGGCTAGCGGGACTGAACACCGGGGAGCTGTTTTTT. Residues: CSARLAGLNTGELFF. This rearrangement joins TRBV20-1 to TRBJ2-2, with TRBD2 matching 9 bases. The trim removed 3 bases at V and 1 base at J, leaving 3 bases unmatched. This CDR3 has 15 residues. Germline assignment: CDR1 DFQATT and CDR2 SNEGSKA (reference sequence).

The chain recombines TRBV4-1 with TRBJ2-6; TRBD1 aligns across 7 bases. The V and J ends lost 4 bases and 0 bases, in that order; junction bases with no gene match: 6. The CDR3 is 17 amino acids. CDR1 is MGHRA and CDR2 is YSYEKL in the germline V gene. This CDR3 reads CASSLGTARSGANVLTF. CDR3 coding DNA: TGCGCCAGCAGCCTCGGGACAGCTCGCTCTGGGGCCAACGTCCTGACTTTC.

The CDR3 nucleotides read TGTGCCAGCAGTAGTAGACAGTCCGGCTACACCTTC. This codes for CASSSRQSGYTF. This rearrangement joins TRBV12-3 or TRBV12-4 to TRBJ1-2, with D maybe TRBD1 (5 bases). V shed 5 bases and J shed 8 bases, with 12 bases lying between them. CDR3 length: 12 amino acids.

V usage is TRBV12-3 or TRBV12-4 and J usage is TRBJ1-1, with unresolved D. The CDR3 sequence is 14 residues long. The V and J ends lost 3 bases and 0 bases respectively, with 8 bases between them. The CDR3 coding sequence is TGTGCCAGCAGTTTCGAGGTAATGAACACTGAAGCTTTCTTT. Its protein product is CASSFEVMNTEAFF.

This chain connects TRBV11-2 to TRBJ2-5; D ambiguous. The CDR3 is made up of 14 amino acids. V was shortened by 0 bases and J by 5 bases, with 10 bases between the two germline ends. Looked up from germline, CDR1 is SGHAT and CDR2 is FQNNGV. This chain's CDR3 is CASSLDLARETQYF. CDR3 nucleotide sequence: TGTGCCAGCAGCTTAGATTTGGCGAGGGAGACCCAGTACTTC. Using reference TRBV11-2 and TRBJ2-5 for the parts outside the CDR3, the full variable domain is EAGVAQSPRYKIIEKRQSVAFWCNPISGHATLYWYQQILGQGPKLLIQFQNNGVVDDSQLPKDRFSAERLKGVDSTLKIQPAKLEDSAVYLCASSLDLARETQYFGPGTRLLVL.

The CDR3 here is CASSLTGPLWGNIQYF. The CDR3 region has the DNA TGTGCCAGCAGTTTGACAGGGCCACTTTGGGGTAACATTCAGTACTTC. The chain carries TRBV12-3 or TRBV12-4 and TRBJ2-4; 7 bases fit TRBD1. CDR3 length: 16 amino acids. Trimming cost V 3 bases and J 7 bases; bases outside gene matches: 12.